This T cell receptor (beta chain) was found in a study of a mutant IDH1 vaccine in newly diagnosed glioma. Study context: Across weeks 1, 3, 5, 7, 11, 15, 19 and 23, patients received a vaccination each time, eight in all.

Remarks on this clone: Its target is unknown.

Assay used: immunoSEQ multiplex PCR; TCRdb lists only in-frame clones, some missing. The sample has under 65,000 clones; around 80% are singletons. Germline loops: CDR1 SGHNT, CDR2 YYREEE (reference sequence). With 0 bases removed from V and 5 bases from J, the gap between germline ends came to 12 bases. CDR3 length: 14 residues. As for time point: week 11, during vaccination. The vaccine gave 300 ug of a 20-mer mutant IDH1 peptide subcutaneously per dose. The source of this sequence is a man aged 50 or older with glioma. This chain uses TRBV5-4 with TRBJ2-7; perhaps D is TRBD1 or TRBD2 (5 bases each). Sequenced material: PBMCs, taken from a glioma patient whose treatment included an IDH1 peptide vaccine. The CDR3 sequence is CASSLDRGRNEQYF. The CDR3 bases are TGTGCCAGCAGCTTGGACCGGGGACGAAACGAGCAGTACTTC.